Each of the 23 T cell receptor beta chains below was sequenced from the same sample in a study of yellow fever vaccine responses in identical twins. TCRdb fed the RT-PCR reads into MiXCR, producing one record per CDR3 protein. The sample shows 5,900 or so distinct CDR3 sequences, about 77% of them seen only once. The sequencing used T cells from blood (PBMCs), unsorted or a sorted subset (not recorded which), collected before or after yellow fever vaccination (not recorded which). These receptors all come from a woman under 30 who received the yellow fever vaccine.

The gene calls are TRBV11-3 and TRBJ2-1; a possible D gene is TRBD2 (6 bases). The germline CDR1 and CDR2 sequences are SGHNT and YENEEA. Trimming shortened V by 5 bases and J by 4 bases, and 18 bases separated the two germline ends. The length of the CDR3 is 16 residues. This CDR3 reads CASSLPFRESYNEQFF. The CDR3 DNA reads as TGTGCCAGCAGCCTCCCTTTCCGGGAGAGTTACAATGAGCAGTTCTTC.

The rearrangement uses TRBV19 and TRBJ2-3; D gene uncertain. Germline values: CDR1 LNHDA, CDR2 SQIVND (reference sequence). The V end lost 4 bases, the J end lost 3 bases, and 5 bases lay between the germline ends. This CDR3 spans 12 amino acids. The CDR3 region has the DNA TGTGCCAGTAGTACCTTGACAGATACGCAGTATTTT. This codes for CASSTLTDTQYF.

The V and J genes are TRBV6-1 and TRBJ2-3; D remains unclear. CDR1 and CDR2 from the germline V gene are MNHNS and SASEGT. The CDR3 sequence is 13 residues long. Trimming stripped 6 bases from V and 2 bases from J, with 9 bases between. The CDR3 sequence: CASRRANTDTQYF. The CDR3 region has the DNA TGTGCCAGCAGGAGAGCGAACACAGATACGCAGTATTTT.

This chain links TRBV13 with TRBJ2-7; TRBD2 aligns across 11 bases. After removal of 6 bases from V and 0 bases from J, the junction contained 7 bases not matched to a gene. The CDR3 extends over 16 amino acids. In germline, CDR1 is PRHDT, CDR2 FYEKMQ (reference sequence). The CDR3 DNA is TGTGCCAGCAGGGGAGGACTAGCGGGTAGCTCCTACGAGCAGTACGTC. This gives the protein CASRGGLAGSSYEQYV.

This clonotype was seen once. The chain couples TRBV10-3 to TRBJ1-3; a possible D gene is TRBD1 (5 bases). Trimming removed 7 bases from V and 4 bases from J, with 14 bases in between. Looked up from germline, CDR1 is ENHRY and CDR2 is SYGVKD. The length of the CDR3 is 14 residues. As DNA, the CDR3 is TGTGCCATCACCATGGGAGGGGTCGGAAACACCATATATTTT. It codes for CAITMGGVGNTIYF.

The chain has TRBV11-1 and TRBJ2-3; possible D gene TRBD1, 5 bases. Germline V CDR1 and CDR2: SGHAT, FQDESV (reference sequence). The CDR3 loop spans 14 amino acids. Trimming removed 1 base at V and 3 bases at J, with 8 bases between. CDR3 sequence: CASSLGPGTDTQYF. CDR3 coding DNA: TGTGCCAGCAGCTTAGGTCCAGGGACAGATACGCAGTATTTT. Together with reference TRBV11-1 and TRBJ2-3, the CDR3 gives the full variable domain: EAEVAQSPRYKITEKSQAVAFWCDPISGHATLYWYRQILGQGPELLVQFQDESVVDDSQLPKDRFSAERLKGVDSTLKIQPAELGDSAMYLCASSLGPGTDTQYFGPGTRLTVL.

V is TRBV12-3 or TRBV12-4 and J is TRBJ1-6; D is unresolved. The CDR3 totals 13 residues. Trimming took 1 base from V and 7 from J, leaving 5 bases between them. CDR3 protein: CASSLVNNSPLHF. DNA for the CDR3: TGTGCCAGCAGTTTAGTCAACAATTCACCCCTCCACTTT.

The sample holds a few counts of this clonotype. The chain carries TRBV4-1 and TRBJ1-4; unclear D gene. CDR1 MGHRA and CDR2 YSYEKL come from the germline V gene. The CDR3 consists of 15 residues. Trimming pared 4 bases from V and 0 bases from J, leaving 9 bases between. The CDR3 is CASSPSSATNEKLFF. The CDR3 bases are TGCGCCAGCAGCCCTTCAAGTGCAACTAATGAAAAACTGTTTTTT.

This chain connects TRBV12-3 or TRBV12-4 to TRBJ1-1; TRBD1 might be the D (6 bases). With 2 bases removed from V and 0 bases from J, the gap between germline ends came to 19 bases. The length of the CDR3 is 18 residues. The CDR3 loop reads CASSLMMLRDTMNTEAFF. CDR3 coding DNA: TGTGCCAGCAGTTTAATGATGCTCCGGGACACGATGAACACTGAAGCTTTCTTT.

The J gene is TRBJ1-2, the V gene TRBV10-3, with D possibly TRBD1 on 5 matching bases. V lost 6 bases and J lost 6, with 11 bases in between. This CDR3 has 12 amino acids. Germline-derived CDR1 and CDR2 are ENHRY and SYGVKD. This CDR3 reads CAISGDSHGYTF. For the CDR3, the DNA is TGTGCCATCAGCGGAGACAGCCATGGCTACACCTTC.

The chain is built from TRBV5-1 and TRBJ2-3; TRBD2 matches 9 bases. The V gene end was trimmed by 5 bases and the J gene end by 4 bases; junction bases not matched to a gene: 8. CDR3 size: 15 residues. Germline CDR1 reads SGHRS; CDR2 reads YFSETQ. As DNA, the CDR3 is TGCGCCAGCAGTTCAAGCGGGAGGTCCCCAGATACGCAGTATTTT. Translated, it gives CASSSSGRSPDTQYF.

This clonotype was counted between two and nine times. A read error may account for a junction end that differs from germline. The chain carries TRBV7-9 and TRBJ2-4; tentatively, D is TRBD1 (5 bases). This CDR3 is 15 amino acids long. Per germline, CDR1 SEHNR and CDR2 FQNEAQ (reference sequence). In DNA form, the CDR3 reads TGTGCCAGCAGCTTAAGCGAGACAGCCCAAAACATTCAGTACTTC. This encodes CASSLSETAQNIQYF.

The gene calls are TRBV7-8 and TRBJ2-7, with no clear D. Germline V gene lookup returns CDR1 SGHVS and CDR2 FQNEAQ. The CDR3 spans 13 residues. Trimming stripped 3 bases from V and 1 base from J, with 7 bases between. This CDR3 is CASSLFISYEQYV. The CDR3 nucleotides read TGTGCCAGCAGCTTGTTCATTTCCTACGAGCAGTACGTC.

This CDR3 is CASSGRQSKGGQPQHF. The DNA of the CDR3 is TGTGCCAGCAGTGGCAGACAGTCCAAGGGGGGACAGCCCCAGCATTTT. The rearrangement joins TRBV12-3 or TRBV12-4 to TRBJ1-5; possibly TRBD1 for D (6 bases). The CDR3 runs 16 residues. Between the trimmed V and J ends, which lost 5 bases and 7 bases, there was a span of 21 bases.

The V and J genes are TRBV28 and TRBJ1-2; 7 bases are a match to TRBD1. V trimming: 5 bases; J trimming: 4 bases; junction bases outside the gene matches: 16. CDR3 length equals 17 residues. The germline CDR1 and CDR2 sequences are MDHEN and SYDVKM. CDR3 sequence: CASSLSQNTGQRYGYTF. The CDR3 DNA reads TGTGCCAGCAGTCTATCGCAAAATACGGGACAGCGCTATGGCTACACCTTC.

The chain links TRBV2 to TRBJ2-1; 9 bases match TRBD2. V trimming: 2 bases; J trimming: 6 bases; junction bases outside the gene matches: 5. Germline values: CDR1 SNHLY, CDR2 FYNNEI. This CDR3 region has 15 residues. In DNA, the CDR3 is TGTGCCAGCAGTGAATCGGGGACTAGCTTCAATGAGCAGTTCTTC. Its protein product is CASSESGTSFNEQFF.

The chain uses TRBV4-1 and TRBJ1-1, with 7 bases aligning to TRBD1. The J segment lost 1 base and the V segment lost 8 bases, leaving 7 bases of the junction unmatched. The CDR3 contains 14 residues. Germline V gene lookup returns CDR1 MGHRA and CDR2 YSYEKL. DNA of the CDR3: TGCGCCAGCGAAACAGGGGTAGGGAACACTGAAGCTTTCTTT. It specifies CASETGVGNTEAFF.

The chain has TRBV5-1 and TRBJ1-5; 8 nucleotides line up with TRBD1. The CDR3 is 15 residues long. Germline loops: CDR1 SGHRS, CDR2 YFSETQ. Trimming at V came to 5 bases and at J to 1 base, leaving 5 bases not matched to a gene. CDR3 bases: TGCGCCAGCAGATCAGGGGGCGAGAGCAATCAGCCCCAGCATTTT. Its protein product is CASRSGGESNQPQHF.

V usage is TRBV28 and J usage is TRBJ2-2; TRBD1 matches at 10 bases. Germline assignment: CDR1 MDHEN and CDR2 SYDVKM. This CDR3 contains 16 residues. V dropped 6 bases and J dropped 4; count of bases not matched to a gene: 8. The CDR3 DNA follows: TGTGCCAGCAGACCGGGACAGGGGCTTTTCACCGGGGAGCTGTTTTTT. This encodes CASRPGQGLFTGELFF.

The rearrangement uses TRBV15 and TRBJ2-3; 9 bases align to TRBD2. The CDR3 totals 17 residues. The V gene end was trimmed by 3 bases and the J gene end by 3 bases; junction bases not matched to a gene: 10. The germline V gene has CDR1 LNHNV and CDR2 YYDKDF (reference sequence). This chain's CDR3 is CATSSALGLAGTDTQYF. The CDR3 DNA sequence: TGTGCCACCAGCAGCGCCCTGGGGCTAGCGGGGACAGATACGCAGTATTTT.

This clonotype was detected once. The chain couples TRBV5-6 to TRBJ2-7; 9 nucleotides agree with TRBD1. The CDR3 consists of 14 residues. The germline V gene encodes CDR1 SGHDT and CDR2 YYEEEE. V was pared by 3 bases and J by 2 bases, with 3 bases of the junction left unmatched. The chain's CDR3 is CASSSGTGPYEQYF. The DNA for the CDR3 is TGTGCCAGCAGCTCCGGGACAGGGCCCTACGAGCAGTACTTC.

This clonotype occurred a few times. This chain joins TRBV20-1 and TRBJ1-5; 7 bases align to TRBD1. V gave up 1 base and J gave up 5 bases; unmatched junction bases: 5. Looked up from germline, CDR1 is DFQATT and CDR2 is SNEGSKA (reference sequence). This CDR3 comprises 14 residues. This CDR3 reads CSARVTGDHQPQHF. As DNA, the CDR3 is TGCAGTGCTAGAGTAACAGGGGATCATCAGCCCCAGCATTTT.

This clonotype occurred a few times. The chain is built from TRBV12-3 or TRBV12-4 and TRBJ1-1, with 8 nucleotides matching TRBD1. The CDR3 has 15 amino acids. Unmatched junction bases numbered 3, after V lost 2 bases and J lost 1 base. CDR3 region: CASSLRGTGNTEAFF. Here the CDR3 DNA reads TGTGCCAGCAGTTTACGGGGGACAGGGAACACTGAAGCTTTCTTT.